This TCR beta chain originates from a study of PD-L1 blockade in urothelial cancer. Study details: From 2014, patients received atezolizumab, given as 1,200 mg intravenously every 3 weeks. Patients with male sex and bladder-origin urothelial cancer accounted for twenty-five of 29 enrolled. Counts from blood samples showed a median of roughly 140,000 T cells.

Time point noted: pretreatment peripheral blood. Profiling relied on immunoSEQ multiplex PCR, and the TCRdb table lists in-frame clones only, not all of them. Of approximately 50,000 clones listed, around 84% are singletons. Trimming at V came to 5 bases and at J to 6 bases, leaving 6 bases not matched to a gene. CDR1 and CDR2 (germline): SGHTA, FQGNSA. The CDR3 has 15 amino acids. This TCR was recovered from a man between 60 and 75 years old with urothelial cancer. This sequence joins TRBV7-2 and TRBJ1-5, with 11 bases matching TRBD1. Material: PBMCs, obtained around atezolizumab (anti-PD-L1) treatment. CDR3 coding DNA: TGTGCCAGCAGCCCCGGGACAGGGGGGGTTCAGCCCCAGCATTTT. Translating gives CASSPGTGGVQPQHF.